The clone carrying this T cell receptor (beta chain) was recorded a few times. What it binds is not known. This sample is drawn from a study of cytomegalovirus exposure and HLA in healthy donors. Findings and limits, study-wide: The dataset shows that most TCR sequences were rare, while some public TCRs occurred in many donors. Excluded: some indistinguishable V segments such as TRBV6-2 and TRBV6-3. TCR beta V segments were, for the most part, productive about 87% or about 30% of the time in an earlier analysis. Donors belonging to an Asian-associated ancestry cluster reportedly showed fewer N-insertions in productive TCRs than the approximately 640-donor mean, according to what a later analysis found.

Use of 60 Vbeta and 13 Jbeta primers characterized the PCR. Method: immunoSEQ multiplex PCR; TCRdb's copy keeps in-frame clones and lacks some. The table shows 150,000 to 200,000 clones, with around 86% occurring only once. The CDR3 totals 15 residues. Trimming cost V 0 bases and J 0 bases, with 8 bases left between them. The germline gives CDR1 LGHNA, CDR2 YNFKEQ. The chain carries TRBV4-2 and TRBJ1-2; weak D call: TRBD1 (6 bases). Material: PBMCs. This sequence originates from a man aged 45 to 65 in good health and CMV-seropositive. The CDR3 DNA follows: TGTGCCAGCAGCCAAGACGAGGGGGCTAACTATGGCTACACCTTC. Its translation: CASSQDEGANYGYTF.